This T cell receptor beta chain was sequenced for a study of shared clonotypes between healthy human individuals. Study details: With ages of 18 to 49, the donors were a couple of women and three men.

Naive CD8 isolation took CD45RO-negative cells positively selected for CCR7 and excluded terminally differentiated effector memory CD45RA+ cells. The germline gives CDR1 MNHEY, CDR2 SMNVEV (reference sequence). The CDR3 runs to 12 residues. V lost 5 bases and J lost 6, with 7 bases in between. Clones were read by immunoSEQ multiplex PCR, and TCRdb kept only the in-frame ones, dropping some. The sample holds 2 million or so clones, about 95% seen once. The TCR originated in a young man in good health. The sample was naive CD8+ T cells sorted from blood. J is TRBJ2-2 and V is TRBV27, with D unclear. The CDR3 spells CASSPSPGELFF. CDR3 DNA sequence: TGTGCCAGCAGTCCGAGCCCCGGGGAGCTGTTTTTT.